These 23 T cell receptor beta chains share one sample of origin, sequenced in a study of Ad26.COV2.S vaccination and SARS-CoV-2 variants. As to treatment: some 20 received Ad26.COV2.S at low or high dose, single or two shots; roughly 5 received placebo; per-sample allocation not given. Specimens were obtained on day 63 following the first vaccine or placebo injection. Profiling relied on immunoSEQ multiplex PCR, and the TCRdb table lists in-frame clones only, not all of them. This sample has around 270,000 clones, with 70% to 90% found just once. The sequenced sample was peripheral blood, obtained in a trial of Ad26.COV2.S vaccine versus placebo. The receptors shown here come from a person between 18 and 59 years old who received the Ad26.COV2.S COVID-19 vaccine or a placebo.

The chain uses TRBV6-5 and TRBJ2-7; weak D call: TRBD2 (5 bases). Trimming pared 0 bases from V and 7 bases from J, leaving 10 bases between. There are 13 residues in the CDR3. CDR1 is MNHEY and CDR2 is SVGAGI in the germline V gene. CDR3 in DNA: TGTGCCAGCAGTTACTCTGAGACTACAGAGCAGTACGTC. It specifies CASSYSETTEQYV.

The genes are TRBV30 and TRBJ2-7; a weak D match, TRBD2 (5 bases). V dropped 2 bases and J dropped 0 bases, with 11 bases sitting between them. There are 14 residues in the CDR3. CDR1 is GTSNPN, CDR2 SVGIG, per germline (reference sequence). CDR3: CAWSPLAGSYEQYF. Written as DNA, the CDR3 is TGTGCCTGGAGTCCCCTGGCGGGCTCCTACGAGCAGTACTTC.

The CDR3 protein is CATSRDRASGHEQFF. CDR3 DNA: TGTGCCACCAGCAGAGATAGGGCTAGCGGGCATGAGCAGTTCTTC. This chain links TRBV15 with TRBJ2-1; 8 bases are a match to TRBD2. The CDR3 is 15 amino acids. J was trimmed by 8 bases and V by 0 bases; bases with no gene match: 6. Per the germline V gene, CDR1 is LNHNV and CDR2 is YYDKDF (reference sequence).

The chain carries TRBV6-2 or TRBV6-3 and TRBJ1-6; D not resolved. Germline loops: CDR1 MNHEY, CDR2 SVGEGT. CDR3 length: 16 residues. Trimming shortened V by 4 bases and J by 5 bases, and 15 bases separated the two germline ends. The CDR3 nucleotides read TGTGCCAGCAGTTCCTACGCCCCAGAGAATAATTCACCCCTCCACTTT. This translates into CASSSYAPENNSPLHF.

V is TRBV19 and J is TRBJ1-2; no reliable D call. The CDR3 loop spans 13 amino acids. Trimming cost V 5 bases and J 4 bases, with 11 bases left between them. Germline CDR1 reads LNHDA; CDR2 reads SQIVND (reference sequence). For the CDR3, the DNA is TGTGCCAGTAGTTCGGCGGCGATCTATGGCTACACCTTC. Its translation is CASSSAAIYGYTF.

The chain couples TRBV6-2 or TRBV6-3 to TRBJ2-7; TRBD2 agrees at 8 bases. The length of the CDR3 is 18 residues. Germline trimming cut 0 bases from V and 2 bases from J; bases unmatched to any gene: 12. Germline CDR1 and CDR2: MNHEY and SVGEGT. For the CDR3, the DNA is TGTGCCAGCAGTTACTCGATTTTTGGACTAGCCAAGACCTACGAGCAGTACGTC. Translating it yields CASSYSIFGLAKTYEQYV.

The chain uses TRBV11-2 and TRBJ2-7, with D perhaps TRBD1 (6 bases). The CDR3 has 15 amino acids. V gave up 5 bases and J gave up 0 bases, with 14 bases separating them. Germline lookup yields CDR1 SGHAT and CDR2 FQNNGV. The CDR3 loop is CASSPIRDTSYEQYF. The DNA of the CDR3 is TGTGCCAGCAGCCCGATCCGGGACACCTCCTACGAGCAGTACTTC.

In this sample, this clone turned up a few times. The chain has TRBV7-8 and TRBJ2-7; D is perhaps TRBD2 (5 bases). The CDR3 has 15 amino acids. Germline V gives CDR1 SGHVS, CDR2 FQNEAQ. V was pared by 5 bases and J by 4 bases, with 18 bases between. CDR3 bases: TGTGCCAGCAGCCAGAGCTTCCTCGGGGTTTACGAGCAGTACGTC. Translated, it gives CASSQSFLGVYEQYV.

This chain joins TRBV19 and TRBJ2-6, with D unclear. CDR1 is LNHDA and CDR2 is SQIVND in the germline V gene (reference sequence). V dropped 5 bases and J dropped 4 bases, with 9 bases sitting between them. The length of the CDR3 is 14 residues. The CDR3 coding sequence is TGTGCCAGTAGTCTCCAGCCCGGGGCCAACGTCCTGACTTTC. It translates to CASSLQPGANVLTF. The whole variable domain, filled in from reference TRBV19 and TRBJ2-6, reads DGGITQSPKYLFRKEGQNVTLSCEQNLNHDAMYWYRQDPGQGLRLIYYSQIVNDFQKGDIAEGYSVSREKKESFPLTVTSAQKNPTAFYLCASSLQPGANVLTFGAGSRLTVL.

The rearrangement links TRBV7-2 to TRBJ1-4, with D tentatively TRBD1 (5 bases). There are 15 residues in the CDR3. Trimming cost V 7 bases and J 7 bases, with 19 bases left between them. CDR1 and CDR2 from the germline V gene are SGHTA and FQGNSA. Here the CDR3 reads CASKLTGPLGEKLFF. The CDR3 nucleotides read TGTGCCAGCAAGCTTACGGGGCCTCTCGGTGAAAAACTGTTTTTT.

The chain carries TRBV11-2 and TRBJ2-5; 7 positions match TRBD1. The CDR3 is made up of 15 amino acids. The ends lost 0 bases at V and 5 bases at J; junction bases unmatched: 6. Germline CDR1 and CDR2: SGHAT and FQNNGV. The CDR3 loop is CASSLDRGLWETQYF. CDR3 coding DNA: TGTGCCAGCAGCTTAGACAGGGGGTTGTGGGAGACCCAGTACTTC.

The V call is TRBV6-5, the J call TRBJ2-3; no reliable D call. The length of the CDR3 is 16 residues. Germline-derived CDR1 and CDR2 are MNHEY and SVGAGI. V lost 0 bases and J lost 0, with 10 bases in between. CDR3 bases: TGTGCCAGCAGTTACTCCCATGAATTTAGCACAGATACGCAGTATTTT. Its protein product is CASSYSHEFSTDTQYF.

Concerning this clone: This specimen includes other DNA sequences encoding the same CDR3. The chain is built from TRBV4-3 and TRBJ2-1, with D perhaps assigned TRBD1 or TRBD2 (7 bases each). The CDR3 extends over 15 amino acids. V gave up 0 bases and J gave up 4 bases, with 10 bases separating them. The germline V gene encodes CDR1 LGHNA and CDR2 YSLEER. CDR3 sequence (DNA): TGCGCCAGCAGCCAAGATCAGGGGGGGTACAATGAGCAGTTCTTC. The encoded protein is CASSQDQGGYNEQFF.

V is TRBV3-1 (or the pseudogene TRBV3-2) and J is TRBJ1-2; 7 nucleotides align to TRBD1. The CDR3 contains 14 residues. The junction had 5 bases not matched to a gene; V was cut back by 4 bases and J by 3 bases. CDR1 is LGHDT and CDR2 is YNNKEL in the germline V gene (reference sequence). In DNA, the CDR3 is TGTGCCAGCAGCCGGATGCAGGGGGACTATGGCTACACCTTC. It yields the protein CASSRMQGDYGYTF.

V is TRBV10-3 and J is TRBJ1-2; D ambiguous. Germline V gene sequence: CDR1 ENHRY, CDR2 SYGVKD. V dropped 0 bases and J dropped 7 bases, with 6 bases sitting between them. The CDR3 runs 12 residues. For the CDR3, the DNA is TGTGCCATCAGTGAGTCGGGATTTGGCTACACCTTC. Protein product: CAISESGFGYTF.

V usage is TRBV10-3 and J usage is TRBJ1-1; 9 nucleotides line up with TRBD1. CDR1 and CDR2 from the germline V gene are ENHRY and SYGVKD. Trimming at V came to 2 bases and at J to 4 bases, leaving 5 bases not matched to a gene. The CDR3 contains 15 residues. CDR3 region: CAISETDRGPTEAFF. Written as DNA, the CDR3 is TGTGCCATCAGTGAGACGGACAGGGGACCCACTGAAGCTTTCTTT.

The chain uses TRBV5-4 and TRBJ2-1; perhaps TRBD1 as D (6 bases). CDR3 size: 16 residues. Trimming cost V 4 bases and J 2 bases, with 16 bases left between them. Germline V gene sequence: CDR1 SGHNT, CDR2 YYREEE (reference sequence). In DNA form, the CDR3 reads TGTGCCAGCAGCACCGGACAGAAAAGTACCTACAATGAGCAGTTCTTC. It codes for CASSTGQKSTYNEQFF.

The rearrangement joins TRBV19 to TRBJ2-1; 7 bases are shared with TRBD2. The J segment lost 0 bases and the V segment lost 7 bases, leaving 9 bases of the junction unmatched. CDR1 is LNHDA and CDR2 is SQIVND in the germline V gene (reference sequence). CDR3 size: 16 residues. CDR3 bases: TGTGCCAGTACCGATCCCGGGGGGAACTCCTACAATGAGCAGTTCTTC. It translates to CASTDPGGNSYNEQFF.

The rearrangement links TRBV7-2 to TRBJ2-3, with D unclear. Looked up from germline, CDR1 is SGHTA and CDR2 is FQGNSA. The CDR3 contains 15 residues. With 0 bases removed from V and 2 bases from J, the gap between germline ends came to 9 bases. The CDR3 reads CASSLARRYTDTQYF. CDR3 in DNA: TGTGCCAGCAGCTTAGCGCGGCGGTACACAGATACGCAGTATTTT.

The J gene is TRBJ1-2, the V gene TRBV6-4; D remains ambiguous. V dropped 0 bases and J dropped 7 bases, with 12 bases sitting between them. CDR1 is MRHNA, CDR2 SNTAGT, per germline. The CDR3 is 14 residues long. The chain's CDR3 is CASSDSYGFFGYTF. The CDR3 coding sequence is TGTGCCAGCAGTGACTCGTATGGGTTCTTTGGCTACACCTTC.

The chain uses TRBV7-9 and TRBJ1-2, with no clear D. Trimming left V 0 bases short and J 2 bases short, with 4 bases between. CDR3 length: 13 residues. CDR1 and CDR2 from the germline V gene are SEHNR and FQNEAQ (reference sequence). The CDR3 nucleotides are TGTGCCAGCAGCTTAGCTTTCAACTATGGCTACACCTTC. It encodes CASSLAFNYGYTF.

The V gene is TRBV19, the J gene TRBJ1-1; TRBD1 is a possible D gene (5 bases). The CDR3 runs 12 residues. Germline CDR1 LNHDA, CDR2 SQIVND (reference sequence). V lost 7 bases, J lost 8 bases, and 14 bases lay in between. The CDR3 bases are TGTGCCAGTACACGGGACGGAAAAGAAGCTTTCTTT. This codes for CASTRDGKEAFF.

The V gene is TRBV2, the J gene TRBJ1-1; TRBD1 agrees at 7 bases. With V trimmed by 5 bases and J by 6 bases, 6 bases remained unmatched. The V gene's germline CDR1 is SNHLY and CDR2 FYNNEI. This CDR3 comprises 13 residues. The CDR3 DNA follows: TGTGCCAGCAGTCCCCAGGGGGGCTCTGAAGCTTTCTTT. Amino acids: CASSPQGGSEAFF.